This T cell receptor beta chain was found in a study of breast tumors, draining lymph nodes, adjacent tissues. MiXCR was run by TCRdb on the multiplex PCR reads, yielding one entry per CDR3 protein. Of 150,000 to 250,000 distinct CDR3 sequences listed, roughly 29% are singletons. The CDR3 covers 13 residues. Trimming removed 0 bases from V and 7 bases from J, with 9 bases in between. The germline gives CDR1 MGHRA, CDR2 YSYEKL. The lymph nodes were axillary draining lymph nodes from breast cancer patients. The sample taken for sequencing was axillary lymph node tissue. This sequence was found in a female donor with breast cancer. Some clones in this sample may be carry-over from other donors' samples. This chain uses TRBV4-1 with TRBJ2-5, with D perhaps matching TRBD2 (6 bases). CDR3 in amino acids: CASSQEGGATQYF. The CDR3 DNA is TGCGCCAGCAGCCAAGAAGGAGGGGCGACCCAGTACTTC.